A selection of T cell receptor beta chains follows, all from one sample in a study of response to subunit inactivated influenza vaccine. TCRdb independently ran MiXCR on the RT-PCR reads; one entry per CDR3 protein. Among roughly 630,000 distinct CDR3 sequences listed, 12% to 15% were seen once. Sequencing used PBMCs from blood, obtained around two weeks before vaccination. Source of these receptors: a man aged 45 to 65 who received an inactivated influenza vaccine. Each CDR3 is given without its conserved first and last residue. Fields, in order: CDR3 protein, V gene, D gene, J gene. D genes are given only for firm matches.

ASSGLAGASEQY | TRBV6-1 | TRBD2 | TRBJ2-7
AAGGPEQY | TRBV7-9 | TRBD2 | TRBJ2-7
ASSPSGQINIQY | TRBV28 | TRBD1 | TRBJ2-4
ASSQDYVGDTQY | TRBV4-2 | - | TRBJ2-3
ASSFSTVANTGELF | TRBV5-1 | - | TRBJ2-2
ASRTGVTNEKLF | TRBV12-3/TRBV12-4 | TRBD1 | TRBJ1-4
ATSQTGSDYEQY | TRBV24-1 | - | TRBJ2-7
AIRPTGGRDSYEQY | TRBV10-3 | TRBD2 | TRBJ2-7
ASNPGRGDEQY | TRBV5-1 | - | TRBJ2-7
ASSLEARPYNEQF | TRBV7-9 | - | TRBJ2-1
ASSQNPQTYEQY | TRBV14 | - | TRBJ2-7